The clone carrying this T cell receptor beta chain came up many times. The CDR3 consists of 15 residues. Germline V gene sequence: CDR1 SGHRS, CDR2 YFSETQ. Trimming pared 0 bases from V and 6 bases from J, leaving 13 bases between. This sample stems from a study of T-cell reconstitution after alpha-beta-depleted transplantation in children. Unique molecular identifiers were incorporated into the prepared TCRbeta library. TCRdb reprocessed the PCR reads via MiXCR and lists one record per CDR3 protein. The data contain 150,000 to 200,000 distinct CDR3 sequences, approximately 7% of them singletons. This chain links TRBV5-1 with TRBJ2-1; TRBD2 might be the D (7 bases). Sequenced material: PBMCs from the stem cell graft donor, taken from the stem cell graft. The sequence was collected from a human donor who donated a stem cell graft to a child with Wiskott-Aldrich syndrome. The CDR3 DNA is TGCGCCAGCAGCTTGGGAGGGGGGGGCCCCAATGAGCAGTTCTTC. It is translated as CASSLGGGGPNEQFF.